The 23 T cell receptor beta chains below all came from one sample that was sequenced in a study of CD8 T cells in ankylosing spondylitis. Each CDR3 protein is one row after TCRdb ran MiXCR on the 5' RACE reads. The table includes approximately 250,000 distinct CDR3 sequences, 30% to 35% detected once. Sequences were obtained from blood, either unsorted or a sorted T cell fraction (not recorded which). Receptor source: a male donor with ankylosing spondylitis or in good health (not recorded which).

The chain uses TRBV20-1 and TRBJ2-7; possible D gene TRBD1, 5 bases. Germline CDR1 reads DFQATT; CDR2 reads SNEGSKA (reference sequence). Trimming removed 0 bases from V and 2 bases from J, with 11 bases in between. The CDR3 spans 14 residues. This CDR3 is CSARDRRTPYEQYF. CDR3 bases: TGCAGTGCTAGAGATCGAAGGACACCCTACGAGCAGTACTTC.

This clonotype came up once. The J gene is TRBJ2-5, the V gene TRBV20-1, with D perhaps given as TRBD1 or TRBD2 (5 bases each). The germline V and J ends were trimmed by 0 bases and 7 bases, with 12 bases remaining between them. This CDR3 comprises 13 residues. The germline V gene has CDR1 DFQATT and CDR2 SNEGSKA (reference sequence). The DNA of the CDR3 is TGCAGTGCTAGAGATCGGGGTAGGGGGACCCAGTACTTC. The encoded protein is CSARDRGRGTQYF.

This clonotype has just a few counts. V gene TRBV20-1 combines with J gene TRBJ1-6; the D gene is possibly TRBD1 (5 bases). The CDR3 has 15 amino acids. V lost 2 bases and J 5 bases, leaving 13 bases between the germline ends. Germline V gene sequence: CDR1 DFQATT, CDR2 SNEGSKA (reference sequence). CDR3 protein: CSARPQGLNNSPLHF. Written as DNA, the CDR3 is TGCAGTGCTAGACCGCAGGGACTCAATAATTCACCCCTCCACTTT.

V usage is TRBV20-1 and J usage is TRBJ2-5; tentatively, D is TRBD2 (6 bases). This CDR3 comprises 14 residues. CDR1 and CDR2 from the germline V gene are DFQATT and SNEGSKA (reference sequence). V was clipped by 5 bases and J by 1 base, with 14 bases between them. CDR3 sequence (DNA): TGCAGTGCTGAAAAAGCGGGTTTCCAAGAGACCCAGTACTTC. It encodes CSAEKAGFQETQYF.

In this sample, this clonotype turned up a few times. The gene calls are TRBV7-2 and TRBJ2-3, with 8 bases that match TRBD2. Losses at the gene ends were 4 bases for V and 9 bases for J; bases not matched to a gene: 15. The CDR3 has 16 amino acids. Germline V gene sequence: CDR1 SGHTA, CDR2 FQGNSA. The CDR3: CASSSPPGGGSGTQYF. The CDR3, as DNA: TGTGCCAGCAGCTCCCCGCCGGGAGGGGGATCGGGCACGCAGTATTTT.

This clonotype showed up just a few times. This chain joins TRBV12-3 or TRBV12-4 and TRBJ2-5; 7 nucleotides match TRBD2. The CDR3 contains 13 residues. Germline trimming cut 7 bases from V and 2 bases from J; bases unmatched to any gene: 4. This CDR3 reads CASMIAGQETQYF. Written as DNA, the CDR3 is TGTGCCAGCATGATAGCGGGTCAAGAGACCCAGTACTTC.

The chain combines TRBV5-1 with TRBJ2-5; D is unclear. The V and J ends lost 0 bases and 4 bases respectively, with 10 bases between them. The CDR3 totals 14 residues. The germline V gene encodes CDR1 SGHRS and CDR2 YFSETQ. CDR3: CASSLERQRETQYF. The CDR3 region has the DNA TGCGCCAGCAGCTTGGAACGGCAACGAGAGACCCAGTACTTC.

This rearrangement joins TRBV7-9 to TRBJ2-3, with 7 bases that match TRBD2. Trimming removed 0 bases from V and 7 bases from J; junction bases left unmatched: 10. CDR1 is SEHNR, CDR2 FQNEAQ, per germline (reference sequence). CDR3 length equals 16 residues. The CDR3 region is CASSLAPLGGENTQYF. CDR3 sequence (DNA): TGTGCCAGCAGCTTAGCCCCCTTGGGGGGGGAGAATACGCAGTATTTT.

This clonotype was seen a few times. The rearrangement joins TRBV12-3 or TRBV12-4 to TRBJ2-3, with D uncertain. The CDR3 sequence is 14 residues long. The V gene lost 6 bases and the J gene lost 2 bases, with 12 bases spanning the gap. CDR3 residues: CASRTQPYTDTQYF. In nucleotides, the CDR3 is TGTGCCAGCAGGACCCAGCCCTACACAGATACGCAGTATTTT.

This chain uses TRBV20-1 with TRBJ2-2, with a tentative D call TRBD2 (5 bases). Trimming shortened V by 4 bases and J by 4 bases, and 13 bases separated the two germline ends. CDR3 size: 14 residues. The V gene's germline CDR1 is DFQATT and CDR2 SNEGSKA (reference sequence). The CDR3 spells CSAMDWSSTGELFF. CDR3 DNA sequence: TGCAGTGCTATGGACTGGTCCTCCACCGGGGAGCTGTTTTTT.

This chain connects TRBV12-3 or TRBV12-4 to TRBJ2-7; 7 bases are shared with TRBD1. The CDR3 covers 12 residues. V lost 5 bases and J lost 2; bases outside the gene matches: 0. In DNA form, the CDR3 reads TGTGCCAGCAGTCAGGGGGCCTACGAGCAGTACTTC. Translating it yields CASSQGAYEQYF.

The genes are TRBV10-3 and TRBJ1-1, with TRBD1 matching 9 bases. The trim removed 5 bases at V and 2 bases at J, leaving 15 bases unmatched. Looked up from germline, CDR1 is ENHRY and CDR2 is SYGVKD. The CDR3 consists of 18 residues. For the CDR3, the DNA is TGTGCCATCAGTTCCCTTGGACAGGGGCGAGGGGGTAACACTGAAGCTTTCTTT. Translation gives CAISSLGQGRGGNTEAFF.

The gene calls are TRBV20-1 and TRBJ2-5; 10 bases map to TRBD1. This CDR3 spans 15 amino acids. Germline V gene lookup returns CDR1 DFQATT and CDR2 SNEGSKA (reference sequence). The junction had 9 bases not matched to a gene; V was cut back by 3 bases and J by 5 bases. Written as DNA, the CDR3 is TGCAGTGCTAGCCCACCGACAGGGGGCGCGGAGACCCAGTACTTC. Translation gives CSASPPTGGAETQYF.

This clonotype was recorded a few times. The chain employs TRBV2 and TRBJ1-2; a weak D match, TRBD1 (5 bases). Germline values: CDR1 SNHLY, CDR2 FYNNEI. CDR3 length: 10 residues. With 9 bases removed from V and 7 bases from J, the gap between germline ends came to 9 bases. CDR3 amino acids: CARGTGGYTF. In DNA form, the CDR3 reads TGTGCCAGGGGGACTGGTGGCTACACCTTC.

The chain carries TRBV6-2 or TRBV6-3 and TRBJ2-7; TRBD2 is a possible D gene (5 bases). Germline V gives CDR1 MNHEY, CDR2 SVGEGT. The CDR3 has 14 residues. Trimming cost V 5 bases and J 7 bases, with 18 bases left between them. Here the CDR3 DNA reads TGTGCCAGCAGTCCTCCGCGGGTCTCGGTGGAGCAGTACTTC. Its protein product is CASSPPRVSVEQYF.

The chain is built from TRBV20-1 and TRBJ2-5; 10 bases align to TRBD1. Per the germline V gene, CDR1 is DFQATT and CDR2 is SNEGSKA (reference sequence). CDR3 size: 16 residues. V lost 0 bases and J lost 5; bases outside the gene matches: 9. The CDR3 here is CSARDRDRGLGETQYF. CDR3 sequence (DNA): TGCAGTGCTAGAGATCGCGACAGGGGGCTGGGGGAGACCCAGTACTTC.

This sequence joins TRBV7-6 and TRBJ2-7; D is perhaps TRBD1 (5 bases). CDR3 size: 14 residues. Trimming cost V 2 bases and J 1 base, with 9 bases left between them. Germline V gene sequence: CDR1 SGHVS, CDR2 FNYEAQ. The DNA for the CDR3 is TGTGCCAGCAGCTTAACAGGCCTTTCCTACGAGCAGTACTTC. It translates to CASSLTGLSYEQYF.

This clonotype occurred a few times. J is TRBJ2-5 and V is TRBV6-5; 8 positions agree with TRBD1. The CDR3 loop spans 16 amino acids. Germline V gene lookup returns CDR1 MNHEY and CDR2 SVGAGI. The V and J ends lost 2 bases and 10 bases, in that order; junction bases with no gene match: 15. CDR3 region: CASSYLTAGTGVDQYF. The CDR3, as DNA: TGTGCCAGCAGTTACCTAACGGCCGGGACAGGTGTGGACCAGTACTTC.

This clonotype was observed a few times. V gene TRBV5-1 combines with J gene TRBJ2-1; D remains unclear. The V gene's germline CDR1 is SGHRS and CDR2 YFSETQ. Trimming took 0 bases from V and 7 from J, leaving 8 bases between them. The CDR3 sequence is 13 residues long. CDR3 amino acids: CASSLAWGNEQFF. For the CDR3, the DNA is TGCGCCAGCAGCTTGGCCTGGGGAAATGAGCAGTTCTTC.

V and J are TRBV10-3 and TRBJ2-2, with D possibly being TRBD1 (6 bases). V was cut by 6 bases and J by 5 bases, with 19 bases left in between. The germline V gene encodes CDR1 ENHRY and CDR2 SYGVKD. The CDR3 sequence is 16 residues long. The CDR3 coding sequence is TGTGCCATCAGCCCCCCCGTGGGGCAGGGGACCGGGGAGCTGTTTTTT. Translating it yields CAISPPVGQGTGELFF.

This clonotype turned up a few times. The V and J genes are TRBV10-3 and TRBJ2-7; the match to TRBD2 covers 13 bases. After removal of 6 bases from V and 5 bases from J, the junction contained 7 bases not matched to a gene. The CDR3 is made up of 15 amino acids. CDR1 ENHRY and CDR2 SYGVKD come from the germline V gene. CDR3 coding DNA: TGTGCCATCAGCCCAAGGACTAGCGGGGGCGACGAGCAGTACTTC. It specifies CAISPRTSGGDEQYF.

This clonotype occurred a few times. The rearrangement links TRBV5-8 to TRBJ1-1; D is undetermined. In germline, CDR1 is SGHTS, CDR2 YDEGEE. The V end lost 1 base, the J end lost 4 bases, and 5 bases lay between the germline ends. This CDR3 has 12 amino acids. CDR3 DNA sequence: TGTGCCAGCAGCTTGAGCGCCACTGAAGCTTTCTTT. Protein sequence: CASSLSATEAFF.

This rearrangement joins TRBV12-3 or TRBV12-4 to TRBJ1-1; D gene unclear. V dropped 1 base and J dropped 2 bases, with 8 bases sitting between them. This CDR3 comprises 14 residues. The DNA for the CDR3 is TGTGCCAGCAGTTTAGATCGTTCAAACACTGAAGCTTTCTTT. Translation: CASSLDRSNTEAFF.